Given below is one TCR beta chain in context. The sample belongs to a study of technical replicates of blood from four donors. Method: immunoSEQ multiplex PCR; TCRdb's copy keeps in-frame clones and lacks some. Altogether roughly 15,000 clones are present, roughly 80% being singletons, with the ten largest covering around 11%. The receptor comes from a human donor in good health. The sequencing input was PBMCs.

The CDR3 loop is CALRLAGAETQYF. CDR3 nucleotide sequence: TGTGCCCTCAGACTAGCGGGAGCAGAGACCCAGTACTTC. The chain joins TRBV30 to TRBJ2-5; TRBD2 matches at 12 bases. CDR3 length: 13 residues. The J segment lost 4 bases and the V segment lost 8 bases, leaving 5 bases of the junction unmatched. Germline lookup yields CDR1 GTSNPN and CDR2 SVGIG (reference sequence).